The 29 T cell receptor beta chains listed next were all sequenced from one sample in a study of T cell responses to AZD1222 COVID-19 vaccine (dated by TCRdb to the early 2020s). The library was prepared using the immunoSEQ multiplex PCR assay. Drawn from immuneACCESS, this table holds only the in-frame rearrangements with V and J called that TCRdb kept. Clones are partly lost; checked studies trace under half to an unresolved V gene and leave the rest unexplained. Across this sample there are some 130,000 clones, with approximately 91% seen only once. The top ten constitute 5.5% to 7% of the sample. In light of the paper, this sample's time point label describes: baseline before first vaccination. Material: peripheral blood, obtained on day 0 of AZD1222 vaccination. All receptors come from an adult in good health.

The chain uses TRBV29-1 and TRBJ1-1, with D hard to call. Germline loops: CDR1 SQVTM, CDR2 ANQGSEA. V was trimmed by 6 bases and J by 1 base, leaving 12 bases between them. The CDR3 totals 13 residues. The CDR3 sequence: CSVSRDSNTEAFF. CDR3 nucleotides: TGCAGCGTCAGCCGGGATTCGAACACTGAAGCTTTCTTT. Full variable domain (missing parts from reference TRBV29-1 and TRBJ1-1): SAVISQKPSRDICQRGTSLTIQCQVDSQVTMMFWYRQQPGQSLTLIATANQGSEATYESGFVIDKFPISRPNLTFSTLTVSNMSPEDSSIYLCSVSRDSNTEAFFGQGTRLTVV.

CDR3 amino acids: CASSIGGAYTGELFF. As DNA, the CDR3 is TGTGCCAGTAGTATCGGGGGGGCCTACACCGGGGAGCTGTTTTTT. The V and J genes are TRBV19 and TRBJ2-2, with 8 nucleotides matching TRBD2. The junction had 3 bases not matched to a gene; V was cut back by 3 bases and J by 3 bases. The CDR3 has 15 amino acids. Germline CDR1 and CDR2: LNHDA and SQIVND (reference sequence).

The chain couples TRBV7-9 to TRBJ2-5; no definite D call. Germline loops: CDR1 SEHNR, CDR2 FQNEAQ (reference sequence). Trimming took off 5 bases at V and 4 bases at J, with 11 bases between the two ends. The CDR3 contains 13 residues. The CDR3 is CASSVNPGETQYF. CDR3 DNA sequence: TGTGCCAGCAGCGTTAACCCCGGAGAGACCCAGTACTTC.

CDR3 bases: TGTGCCAGCAGAGACGAACTTGATCAGCCCCAGCATTTT. It encodes CASRDELDQPQHF. V is TRBV27 and J is TRBJ1-5; D is uncertain. The germline CDR1 and CDR2 sequences are MNHEY and SMNVEV (reference sequence). The CDR3 length is 13 residues. The V and J ends lost 6 bases and 5 bases respectively, with 11 bases between them.

The J gene is TRBJ1-3, the V gene TRBV18; no clear D gene. Germline V lookup: CDR1 KGHSH, CDR2 LQKENI. Trimming removed 2 bases at V and 0 bases at J, with 17 bases between. The CDR3 loop spans 18 amino acids. For the CDR3, the DNA is TGTGCCAGCTCACCAATTTTAAGACGGGAATACTCTGGAAACACCATATATTTT. Protein sequence: CASSPILRREYSGNTIYF.

CDR3 protein: CASSYRTENTEAFF. The CDR3 DNA reads as TGTGCCAGCAGCTACCGAACAGAGAACACTGAAGCTTTCTTT. The gene calls are TRBV6-5 and TRBJ1-1; the D is unclear. The CDR3 contains 14 residues. Trimming removed 6 bases at V and 1 base at J, with 12 bases between. Germline loops: CDR1 MNHEY, CDR2 SVGAGI.

A few counts support this clone. J is TRBJ2-2 and V is TRBV4-3; 8 bases are a match to TRBD1. Per germline, CDR1 LGHNA and CDR2 YSLEER. The CDR3 totals 15 residues. Unmatched junction bases numbered 8, after V lost 3 bases and J lost 8 bases. CDR3: CASSQGPGQEGELFF. CDR3 bases: TGCGCCAGCAGCCAGGGTCCGGGACAGGAAGGGGAGCTGTTTTTT.

This sequence joins TRBV24-1 and TRBJ2-5; D is unclear. The germline V gene has CDR1 KGHDR and CDR2 SFDVKD. The germline V and J ends were trimmed by 0 bases and 7 bases, with 2 bases remaining between them. This CDR3 contains 11 residues. In DNA form, the CDR3 reads TGTGCCACCAGTGATTTGGGGACCCAGTACTTC. Translated, it gives CATSDLGTQYF.

V is TRBV30 and J is TRBJ1-5; D is ambiguous. The germline V and J ends were trimmed by 4 bases and 0 bases, with 7 bases remaining between them. The CDR3 has 13 amino acids. Germline V gene sequence: CDR1 GTSNPN, CDR2 SVGIG (reference sequence). The CDR3 region is CAWTGNSNQPQHF. For the CDR3, the DNA is TGTGCCTGGACGGGTAATAGCAATCAGCCCCAGCATTTT.

The chain carries TRBV4-1 and TRBJ1-5, with D possibly TRBD1 on 5 matching bases. Germline V gene data show CDR1 as MGHRA and CDR2 as YSYEKL. There are 16 residues in the CDR3. Trimming shortened V by 0 bases and J by 0 bases, and 9 bases separated the two germline ends. The CDR3 is CASSQDDRTSNQPQHF. CDR3 DNA sequence: TGCGCCAGCAGCCAAGACGACAGAACTAGCAATCAGCCCCAGCATTTT.

This rearrangement joins TRBV4-1 to TRBJ1-6, with 8 bases fitting TRBD1. The CDR3 spans 14 residues. CDR1 and CDR2 from the germline V gene are MGHRA and YSYEKL. The trim removed 3 bases at V and 7 bases at J, leaving 2 bases unmatched. This CDR3 reads CASSQGQDNSPLHF. The CDR3 nucleotides read TGCGCCAGCAGCCAGGGACAGGACAATTCACCCCTCCACTTT.

There are a few counts of this clone. J is TRBJ1-1 and V is TRBV19, with 8 bases identical to TRBD1. Germline values: CDR1 LNHDA, CDR2 SQIVND (reference sequence). The CDR3 spans 14 residues. The J segment lost 1 base and the V segment lost 5 bases, leaving 3 bases of the junction unmatched. The CDR3 sequence: CASSPQGANTEAFF. The CDR3 DNA follows: TGTGCCAGTAGTCCCCAGGGGGCGAACACTGAAGCTTTCTTT.

The rearrangement links TRBV9 to TRBJ2-2; D ambiguous. Per germline, CDR1 SGDLS and CDR2 YYNGEE. The V end was cut by 4 bases, the J end by 4 bases, with 5 bases between. CDR3 length: 12 residues. Here the CDR3 DNA reads TGTGCCAGCAGCCTATCCACCGGGGAGCTGTTTTTT. This encodes CASSLSTGELFF.

The chain recombines TRBV28 with TRBJ2-3; D gene uncertain. Trimming took off 6 bases at V and 4 bases at J, with 14 bases between the two ends. Germline CDR1 MDHEN, CDR2 SYDVKM. This CDR3 comprises 14 residues. CDR3 in DNA: TGTGCCAGCAGCCCTATAGACGACGCAGATACGCAGTATTTT. Its translation is CASSPIDDADTQYF.

The rearrangement joins TRBV5-1 to TRBJ1-1; D is possibly TRBD1 (5 bases). Trimming took 2 bases from V and 5 from J, leaving 10 bases between them. The CDR3 covers 13 residues. CDR1 SGHRS and CDR2 YFSETQ come from the germline V gene. This CDR3 reads CASSFEGRTEAFF. CDR3 bases: TGCGCCAGCAGCTTCGAGGGACGAACTGAAGCTTTCTTT.

The rearrangement joins TRBV23-1 to TRBJ2-7, with TRBD1 identical over 11 bases. TRBV23-1 has ORF status, its function being uncertain. This CDR3 comprises 15 residues. Trimming cost V 8 bases and J 4 bases; bases outside gene matches: 10. Here the CDR3 reads CASPLPGQGVYEQYF. Here the CDR3 DNA reads TGCGCCAGCCCATTACCGGGACAGGGGGTGTACGAGCAGTACTTC.

The chain employs TRBV9 and TRBJ1-3; a possible D gene is TRBD1 (6 bases). Deletions cut 1 base from V and 4 bases from J, with 9 bases between. Per the germline V gene, CDR1 is SGDLS and CDR2 is YYNGEE. The CDR3 has 14 amino acids. The CDR3 loop reads CASSVNREGNTIYF. The CDR3 DNA follows: TGTGCCAGCAGCGTAAACAGGGAGGGAAACACCATATATTTT. Full variable domain (outside the CDR3, taken from reference TRBV9 and TRBJ1-3): DSGVTQTPKHLITATGQRVTLRCSPRSGDLSVYWYQQSLDQGLQFLIQYYNGEERAKGNILERFSAQQFPDLHSELNLSSLELGDSALYFCASSVNREGNTIYFGEGSWLTVV.

The chain uses TRBV3-1 (or the pseudogene TRBV3-2) and TRBJ1-1; the match to TRBD1 covers 7 bases. This CDR3 is built from 16 residues. CDR1 and CDR2 (germline): LGHDT, YNNKEL (reference sequence). With V trimmed by 3 bases and J by 5 bases, 12 bases remained unmatched. Here the CDR3 DNA reads TGTGCCAGCAGCCAGGGTCGGGCCAGGGGGGTTACTGAAGCTTTCTTT. This sequence encodes CASSQGRARGVTEAFF.

The chain has TRBV3-1 (or the pseudogene TRBV3-2) and TRBJ1-2, with D unresolved. CDR1 and CDR2 from the germline V gene are LGHDT and YNNKEL (reference sequence). V lost 4 bases and J 0 bases, leaving 12 bases between the germline ends. This CDR3 spans 15 amino acids. The CDR3 here is CASSREPGTNYGYTF. The DNA for the CDR3 is TGTGCCAGCAGCCGCGAACCGGGTACTAACTATGGCTACACCTTC.

This clone was found once. This chain connects TRBV5-1 to TRBJ1-4; D gene ambiguous. The V and J ends lost 4 bases and 12 bases respectively, with 10 bases between them. This CDR3 has 11 residues. The germline V gene encodes CDR1 SGHRS and CDR2 YFSETQ. CDR3: CASSAGMELFF. The CDR3 DNA reads TGCGCCAGCAGCGCCGGGATGGAACTGTTTTTT.

The genes are TRBV25-1 and TRBJ1-1, with D hard to call. Between the trimmed V and J ends, which lost 5 bases and 8 bases, there was a span of 9 bases. Germline V gene data show CDR1 as MGHDK and CDR2 as SYGVNS. The CDR3 has 11 residues. The CDR3 region has the DNA TGTGCCAGCAGTCGGACTCACGAAGCTTTCTTT. Residues: CASSRTHEAFF.

The chain combines TRBV6-2 or TRBV6-3 with TRBJ1-5; D remains unclear. The V gene's germline CDR1 is MNHEY and CDR2 SVGEGT. The CDR3 totals 15 residues. Trimming stripped 5 bases from V and 4 bases from J, with 15 bases between. The CDR3 DNA sequence: TGTGCCAGCAGTCCCCAAGGAGGAGCTAATCAGCCCCAGCATTTT. It specifies CASSPQGGANQPQHF.

The genes are TRBV5-8 and TRBJ2-7; D is undetermined. Per germline, CDR1 SGHTS and CDR2 YDEGEE. This CDR3 has 13 amino acids. V was trimmed by 7 bases and J by 3 bases, leaving 14 bases between them. CDR3 coding DNA: TGTGCCAGCGCCCGCCCCCCCGGCTACGAGCAGTACTTC. It translates to CASARPPGYEQYF.

The gene calls are TRBV21-1 and TRBJ1-1. TRBV21-1 is assigned pseudogene status. The CDR3 covers 8 residues. The CDR3 region is CASREAFF. CDR3 coding DNA: TGTGCCAGCAGAGAAGCTTTCTTT.

V usage is TRBV9 and J usage is TRBJ1-2; possibly TRBD1 for D (5 bases). Germline V lookup: CDR1 SGDLS, CDR2 YYNGEE. Trimming pared 6 bases from V and 8 bases from J, leaving 17 bases between. The CDR3 has 13 amino acids. CDR3 in DNA: TGTGCCAGCACCGATGGGGCGCCCCGAGGCTACACCTTC. Translating it yields CASTDGAPRGYTF. Full variable domain (outside the CDR3, taken from reference TRBV9 and TRBJ1-2): DSGVTQTPKHLITATGQRVTLRCSPRSGDLSVYWYQQSLDQGLQFLIQYYNGEERAKGNILERFSAQQFPDLHSELNLSSLELGDSALYFCASTDGAPRGYTFGSGTRLTVV.

The V call is TRBV5-4, the J call TRBJ2-1; 9 nucleotides agree with TRBD2. The germline V gene encodes CDR1 SGHNT and CDR2 YYREEE (reference sequence). The length of the CDR3 is 15 residues. V trimming: 4 bases; J trimming: 8 bases; junction bases outside the gene matches: 10. The CDR3 sequence is CASSGGAGGPDEQFF. For the CDR3, the DNA is TGTGCCAGCAGCGGCGGGGCGGGGGGGCCCGATGAGCAGTTCTTC.

The V and J genes are TRBV10-3 and TRBJ1-1; 7 nucleotides agree with TRBD1. The CDR3 totals 15 residues. The V and J ends lost 7 bases and 1 base, in that order; junction bases with no gene match: 9. From germline, CDR1 is ENHRY and CDR2 SYGVKD. The CDR3 loop is CAITSRQGENTEAFF. The CDR3 coding sequence is TGTGCCATCACCTCACGACAGGGAGAGAACACTGAAGCTTTCTTT.

This rearrangement joins TRBV29-1 to TRBJ1-1; maybe TRBD1 (5 bases). Germline V gene data show CDR1 as SQVTM and CDR2 as ANQGSEA. Between the trimmed V and J ends, which lost 8 bases and 1 base, there was a span of 14 bases. This CDR3 has 13 residues. As DNA, the CDR3 is TGCAGCTATAACGCGGGGCAGAACACTGAAGCTTTCTTT. As protein: CSYNAGQNTEAFF.

This sequence joins TRBV7-9 and TRBJ2-6, with D possibly being TRBD1 (6 bases). Trimming cost V 4 bases and J 1 base, with 17 bases left between them. Looked up from germline, CDR1 is SEHNR and CDR2 is FQNEAQ (reference sequence). The CDR3 sequence is 18 residues long. The CDR3 DNA is TGTGCCAGCAGCTCTAGACAGGATAGACTGTCTGGGGCCAACGTCCTGACTTTC. Its protein product is CASSSRQDRLSGANVLTF.